This T cell receptor (beta chain) emerged from a study of OX40 agonist ivuxolimab in advanced cancers. About the research overall: With ivuxolimab, an agonistic anti-OX40 (CD134) antibody, patients were treated.

Sequenced by immunoSEQ multiplex PCR; TCRdb stores in-frame clones only, minus some. Of about 57,000 clones listed, 87% are singletons. The CDR3 runs to 13 residues. V shed 3 bases and J shed 7 bases, with 13 bases lying between them. CDR1 is SGHDT, CDR2 YYEEEE, per germline. The rearrangement uses TRBV5-6 and TRBJ1-1; D remains ambiguous. Source: CD4+ or CD8+ T cells sorted from blood, taken in a trial of the OX40 agonist ivuxolimab. The clonotype originates from an adult with an advanced solid tumor such as melanoma, head and neck, liver or kidney cancer. Here the CDR3 reads CASSSRILNEAFF. The CDR3 coding sequence is TGTGCCAGCAGCTCCCGAATCCTTAATGAAGCTTTCTTT.